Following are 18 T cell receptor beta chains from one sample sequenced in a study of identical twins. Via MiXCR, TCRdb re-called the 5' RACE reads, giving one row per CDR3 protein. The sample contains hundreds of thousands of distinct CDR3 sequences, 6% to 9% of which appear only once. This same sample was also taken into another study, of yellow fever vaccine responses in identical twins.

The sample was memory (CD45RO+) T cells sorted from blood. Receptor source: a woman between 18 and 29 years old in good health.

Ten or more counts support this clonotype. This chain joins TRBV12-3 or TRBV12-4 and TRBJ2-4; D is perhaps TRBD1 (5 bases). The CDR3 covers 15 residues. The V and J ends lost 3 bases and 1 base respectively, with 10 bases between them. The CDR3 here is CASSFGGAAKNIQYF. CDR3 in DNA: TGTGCCAGCAGTTTTGGTGGGGCCGCCAAAAACATTCAGTACTTC.

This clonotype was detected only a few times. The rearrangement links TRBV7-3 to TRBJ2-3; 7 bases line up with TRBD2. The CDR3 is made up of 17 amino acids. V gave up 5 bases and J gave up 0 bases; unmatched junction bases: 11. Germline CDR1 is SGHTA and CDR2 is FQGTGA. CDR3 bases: TGTGCCAGCAGCCTAGGACTAGTTAGGACTAGCACAGATACGCAGTATTTT. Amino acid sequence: CASSLGLVRTSTDTQYF.

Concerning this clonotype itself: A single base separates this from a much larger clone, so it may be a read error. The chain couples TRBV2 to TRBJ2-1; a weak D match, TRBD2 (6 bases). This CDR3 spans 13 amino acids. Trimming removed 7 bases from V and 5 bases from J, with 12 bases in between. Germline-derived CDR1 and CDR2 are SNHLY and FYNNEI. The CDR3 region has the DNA TGTGCCAGCACGACTAGACTTGACAATGAGCAGTTCTTC. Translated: CASTTRLDNEQFF.

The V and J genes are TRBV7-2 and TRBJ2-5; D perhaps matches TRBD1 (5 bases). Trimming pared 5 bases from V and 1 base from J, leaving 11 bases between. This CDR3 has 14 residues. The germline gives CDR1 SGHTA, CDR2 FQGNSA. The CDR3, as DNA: TGTGCCAGCAGCAACGACAGAATCCAAGAGACCCAGTACTTC. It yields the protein CASSNDRIQETQYF. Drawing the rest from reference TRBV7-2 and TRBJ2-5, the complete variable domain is GAGVSQSPSNKVTEKGKDVELRCDPISGHTALYWYRQSLGQGLEFLIYFQGNSAPDKSGLPSDRFSAERTGGSVSTLTIQRTQQEDSAVYLCASSNDRIQETQYFGPGTRLLVL.

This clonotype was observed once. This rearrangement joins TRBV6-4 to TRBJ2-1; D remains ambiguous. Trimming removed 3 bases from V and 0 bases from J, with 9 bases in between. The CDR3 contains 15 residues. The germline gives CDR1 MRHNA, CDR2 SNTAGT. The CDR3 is CASSEDVNSYNEQFF. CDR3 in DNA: TGTGCCAGCAGTGAAGACGTGAACTCCTACAATGAGCAGTTCTTC.

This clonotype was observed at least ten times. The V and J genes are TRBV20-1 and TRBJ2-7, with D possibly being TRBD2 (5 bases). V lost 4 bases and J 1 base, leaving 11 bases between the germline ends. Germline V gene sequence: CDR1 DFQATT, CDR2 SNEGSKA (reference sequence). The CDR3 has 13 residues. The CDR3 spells CSAIGAASYEQYF. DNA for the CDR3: TGCAGTGCTATCGGAGCGGCTTCCTACGAGCAGTACTTC.

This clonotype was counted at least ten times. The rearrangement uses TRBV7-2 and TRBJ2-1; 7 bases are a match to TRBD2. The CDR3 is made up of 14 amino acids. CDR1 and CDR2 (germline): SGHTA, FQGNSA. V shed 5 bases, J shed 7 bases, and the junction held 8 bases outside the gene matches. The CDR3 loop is CASSQLREINEQFF. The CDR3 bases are TGTGCCAGCAGCCAGCTGCGGGAGATAAATGAGCAGTTCTTC.

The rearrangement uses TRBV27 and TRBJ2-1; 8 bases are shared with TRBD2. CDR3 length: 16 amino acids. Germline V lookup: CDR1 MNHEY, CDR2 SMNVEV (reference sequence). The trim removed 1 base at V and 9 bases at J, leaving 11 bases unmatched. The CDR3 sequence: CASSLFRAGVEGEQFF. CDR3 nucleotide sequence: TGTGCCAGCAGTTTATTTAGAGCGGGGGTTGAGGGTGAGCAGTTCTTC.

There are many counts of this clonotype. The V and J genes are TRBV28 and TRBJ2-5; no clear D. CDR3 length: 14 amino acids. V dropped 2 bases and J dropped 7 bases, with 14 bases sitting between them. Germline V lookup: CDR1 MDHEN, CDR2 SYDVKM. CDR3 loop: CASSLGVISGTQYF. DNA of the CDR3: TGTGCCAGCAGTTTAGGGGTTATTTCAGGGACCCAGTACTTC.

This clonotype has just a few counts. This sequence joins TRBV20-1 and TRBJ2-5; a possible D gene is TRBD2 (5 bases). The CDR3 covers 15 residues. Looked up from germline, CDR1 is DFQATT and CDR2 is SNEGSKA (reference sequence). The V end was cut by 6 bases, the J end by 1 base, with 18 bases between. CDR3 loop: CSAAGVDYGQETQYF. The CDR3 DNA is TGCAGTGCGGCCGGGGTCGACTACGGCCAAGAGACCCAGTACTTC.

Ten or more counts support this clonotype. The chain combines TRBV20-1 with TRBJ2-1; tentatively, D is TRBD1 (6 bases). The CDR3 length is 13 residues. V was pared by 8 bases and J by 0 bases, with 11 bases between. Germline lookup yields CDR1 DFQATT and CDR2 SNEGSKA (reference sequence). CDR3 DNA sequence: TGCAGTCCTCTAGGGGGCTCCTACAATGAGCAGTTCTTC. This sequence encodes CSPLGGSYNEQFF.

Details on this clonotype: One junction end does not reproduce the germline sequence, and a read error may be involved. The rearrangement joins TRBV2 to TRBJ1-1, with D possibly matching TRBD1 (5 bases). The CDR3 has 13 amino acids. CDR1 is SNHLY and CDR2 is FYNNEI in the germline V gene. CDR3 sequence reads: CASSEGLKTEAFF. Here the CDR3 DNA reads TGTGCCAGCAGTGAGGGGCTGAAGACTGAAGCTTTCTTT.

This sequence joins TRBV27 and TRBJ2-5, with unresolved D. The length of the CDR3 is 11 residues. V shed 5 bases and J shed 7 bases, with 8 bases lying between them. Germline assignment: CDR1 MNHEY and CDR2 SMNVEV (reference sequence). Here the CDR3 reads CASSTDRTQYF. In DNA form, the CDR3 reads TGTGCCAGCAGTACCGATCGGACCCAGTACTTC.

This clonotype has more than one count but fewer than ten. CDR3 in amino acids: CASSLHGGGSYNEQFF. The DNA for the CDR3 is TGTGCCAGCAGCCTTCATGGAGGGGGCTCCTACAATGAGCAGTTCTTC. V gene TRBV7-2 combines with J gene TRBJ2-1; TRBD1 or TRBD2 may be the D gene (6 bases each). This CDR3 spans 16 amino acids. Germline-derived CDR1 and CDR2 are SGHTA and FQGNSA. Trimming shortened V by 5 bases and J by 0 bases, and 14 bases separated the two germline ends.

The DNA of the CDR3 is TGTGCCAGCAGCGTCACTAGTCGCACAGATACGCAGTATTTT. Amino acid sequence: CASSVTSRTDTQYF. V usage is TRBV9 and J usage is TRBJ2-3; weak D call: TRBD2 (5 bases). Trimming cost V 2 bases and J 1 base, with 8 bases left between them. Per germline, CDR1 SGDLS and CDR2 YYNGEE. CDR3 length: 14 amino acids.

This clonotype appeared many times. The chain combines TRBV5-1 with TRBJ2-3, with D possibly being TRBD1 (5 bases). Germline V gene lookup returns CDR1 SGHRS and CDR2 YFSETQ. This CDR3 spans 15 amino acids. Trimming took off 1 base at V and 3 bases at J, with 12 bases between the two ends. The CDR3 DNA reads TGCGCCAGCAGCTTGTCAGGGATTAAAACAGATACGCAGTATTTT. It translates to CASSLSGIKTDTQYF.

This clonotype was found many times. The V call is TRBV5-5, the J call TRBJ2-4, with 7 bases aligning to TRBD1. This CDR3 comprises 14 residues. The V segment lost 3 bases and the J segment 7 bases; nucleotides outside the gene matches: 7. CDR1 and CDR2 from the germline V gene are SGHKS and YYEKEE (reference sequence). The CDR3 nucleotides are TGTGCCAGCAGCTCCTCAACAGGGGAGAACATTCAGTACTTC. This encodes CASSSSTGENIQYF.

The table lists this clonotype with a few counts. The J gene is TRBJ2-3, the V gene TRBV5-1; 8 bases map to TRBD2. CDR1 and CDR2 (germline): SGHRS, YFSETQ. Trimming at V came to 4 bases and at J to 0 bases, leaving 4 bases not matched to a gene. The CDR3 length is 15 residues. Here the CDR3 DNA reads TGCGCCAGCAGCCGTGCTAGCGGGAGCACAGATACGCAGTATTTT. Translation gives CASSRASGSTDTQYF. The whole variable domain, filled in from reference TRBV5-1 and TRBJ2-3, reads KAGVTQTPRYLIKTRGQQVTLSCSPISGHRSVSWYQQTPGQGLQFLFEYFSETQRNKGNFPGRFSGRQFSNSRSEMNVSTLELGDSALYLCASSRASGSTDTQYFGPGTRLTVL.